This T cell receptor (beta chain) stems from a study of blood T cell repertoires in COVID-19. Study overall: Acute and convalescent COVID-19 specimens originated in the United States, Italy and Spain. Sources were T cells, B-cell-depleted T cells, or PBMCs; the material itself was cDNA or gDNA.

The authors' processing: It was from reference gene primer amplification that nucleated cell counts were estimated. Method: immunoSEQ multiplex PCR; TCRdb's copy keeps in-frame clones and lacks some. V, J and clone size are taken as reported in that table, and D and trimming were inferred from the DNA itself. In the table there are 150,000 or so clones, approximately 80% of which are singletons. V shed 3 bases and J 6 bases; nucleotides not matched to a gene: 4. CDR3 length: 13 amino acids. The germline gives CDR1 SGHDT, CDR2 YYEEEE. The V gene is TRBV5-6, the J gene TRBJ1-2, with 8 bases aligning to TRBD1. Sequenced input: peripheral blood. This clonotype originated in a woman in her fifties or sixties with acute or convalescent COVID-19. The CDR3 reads CASSSDRDDGYTF. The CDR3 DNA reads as TGTGCCAGCAGCTCGGACAGGGACGATGGCTACACCTTC.